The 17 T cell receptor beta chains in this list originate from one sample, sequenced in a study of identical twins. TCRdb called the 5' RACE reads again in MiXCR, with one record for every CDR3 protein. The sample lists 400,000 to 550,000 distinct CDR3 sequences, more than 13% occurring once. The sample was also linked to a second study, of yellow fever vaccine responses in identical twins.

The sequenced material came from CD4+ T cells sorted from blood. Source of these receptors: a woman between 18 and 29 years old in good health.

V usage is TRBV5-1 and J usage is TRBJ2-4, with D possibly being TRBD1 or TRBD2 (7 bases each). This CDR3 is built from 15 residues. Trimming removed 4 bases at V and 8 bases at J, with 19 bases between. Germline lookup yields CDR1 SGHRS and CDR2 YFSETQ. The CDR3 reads CASSQATGRVHIQYF. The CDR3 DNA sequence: TGCGCCAGCAGCCAGGCGACAGGGAGGGTTCACATTCAGTACTTC.

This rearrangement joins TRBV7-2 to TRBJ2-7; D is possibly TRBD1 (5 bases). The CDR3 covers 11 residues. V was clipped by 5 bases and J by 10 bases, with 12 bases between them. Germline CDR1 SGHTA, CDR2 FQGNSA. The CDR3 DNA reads TGTGCCAGCAGCGCAGGGTCGCGACAGTACTTC. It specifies CASSAGSRQYF.

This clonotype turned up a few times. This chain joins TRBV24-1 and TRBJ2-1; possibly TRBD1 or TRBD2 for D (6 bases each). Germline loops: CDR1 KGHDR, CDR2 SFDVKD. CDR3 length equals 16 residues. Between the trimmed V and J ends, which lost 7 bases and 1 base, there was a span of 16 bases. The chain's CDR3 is CATSGRGGESYNEQFF. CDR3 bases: TGTGCCACCAGCGGGAGAGGGGGTGAGTCCTACAATGAGCAGTTCTTC.

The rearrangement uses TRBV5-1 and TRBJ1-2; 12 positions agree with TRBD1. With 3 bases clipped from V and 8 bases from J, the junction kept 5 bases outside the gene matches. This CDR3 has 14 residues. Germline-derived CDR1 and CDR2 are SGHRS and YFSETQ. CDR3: CASSSSGTGGGYTF. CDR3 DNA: TGCGCCAGCAGCTCGTCCGGGACAGGGGGCGGCTACACCTTC. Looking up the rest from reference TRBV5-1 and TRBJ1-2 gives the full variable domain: KAGVTQTPRYLIKTRGQQVTLSCSPISGHRSVSWYQQTPGQGLQFLFEYFSETQRNKGNFPGRFSGRQFSNSRSEMNVSTLELGDSALYLCASSSSGTGGGYTFGSGTRLTVV.

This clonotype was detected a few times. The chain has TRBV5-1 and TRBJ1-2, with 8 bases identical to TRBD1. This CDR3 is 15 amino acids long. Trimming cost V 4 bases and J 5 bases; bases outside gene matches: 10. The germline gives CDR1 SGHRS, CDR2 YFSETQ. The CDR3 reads CASSPNPGGKYGYTF. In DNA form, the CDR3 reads TGCGCCAGCAGCCCAAACCCAGGGGGCAAGTATGGCTACACCTTC.

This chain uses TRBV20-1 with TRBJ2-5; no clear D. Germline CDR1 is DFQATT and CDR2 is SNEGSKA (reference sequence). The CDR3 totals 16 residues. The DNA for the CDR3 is TGCAGCCTCAGATACTACACAATTCAGTGGCAAGAGACCCAGTACTTC. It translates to CSLRYYTIQWQETQYF.

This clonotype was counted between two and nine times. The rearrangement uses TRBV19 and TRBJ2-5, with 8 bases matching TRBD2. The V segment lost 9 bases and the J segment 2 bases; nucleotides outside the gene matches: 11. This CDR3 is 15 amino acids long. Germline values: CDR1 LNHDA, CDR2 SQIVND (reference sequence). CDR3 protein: CASREGGAGQETQYF. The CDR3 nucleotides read TGTGCCAGCCGGGAGGGGGGGGCCGGGCAAGAGACCCAGTACTTC.

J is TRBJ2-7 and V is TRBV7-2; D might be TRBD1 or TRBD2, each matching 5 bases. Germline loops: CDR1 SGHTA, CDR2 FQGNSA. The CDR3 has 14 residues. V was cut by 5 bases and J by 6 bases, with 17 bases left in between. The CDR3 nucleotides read TGTGCCAGCAGCCCCGAGGAGAGGGGCGCCGAGCAGTACTTC. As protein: CASSPEERGAEQYF.

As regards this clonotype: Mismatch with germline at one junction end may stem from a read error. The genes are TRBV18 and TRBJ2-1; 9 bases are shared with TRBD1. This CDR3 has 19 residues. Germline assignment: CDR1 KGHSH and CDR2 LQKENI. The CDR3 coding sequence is TGTGCCAGCTCATCACCAGGAGTCCGACAGGGGGGAACCTACAATGAGCAGTTCTTC. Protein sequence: CASSSPGVRQGGTYNEQFF.

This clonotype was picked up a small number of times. CDR3 DNA sequence: TGTGCCAGCAGTACACAATACCGGGACAGGGGGAGCTCCTACGAGCAGTACTTC. This sequence encodes CASSTQYRDRGSSYEQYF. The chain has TRBV28 and TRBJ2-7, with TRBD1 matching 11 bases. The germline V gene encodes CDR1 MDHEN and CDR2 SYDVKM. The CDR3 is made up of 18 amino acids. J lost 0 bases, V lost 5 bases, and 12 bases had no gene match.

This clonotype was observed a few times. The CDR3 loop reads CASSLGFGTQNYNEQFF. The CDR3, as DNA: TGCGCCAGCAGCTTGGGGTTTGGGACTCAAAATTACAATGAGCAGTTCTTC. The chain recombines TRBV5-1 with TRBJ2-1; D perhaps matches TRBD2 (6 bases). Looked up from germline, CDR1 is SGHRS and CDR2 is YFSETQ. This CDR3 has 17 residues. With 0 bases removed from V and 4 bases from J, the gap between germline ends came to 17 bases.

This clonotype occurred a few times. This chain's CDR3 is CASKKYSTAGGVEQFF. Here the CDR3 DNA reads TGTGCCAGCAAGAAATACTCCACCGCGGGGGGGGTTGAGCAGTTCTTC. The rearrangement joins TRBV11-2 to TRBJ2-1; 9 bases match TRBD2. V was clipped by 7 bases and J by 9 bases; unmatched bases: 16. The CDR3 totals 16 residues. The V gene's germline CDR1 is SGHAT and CDR2 FQNNGV.

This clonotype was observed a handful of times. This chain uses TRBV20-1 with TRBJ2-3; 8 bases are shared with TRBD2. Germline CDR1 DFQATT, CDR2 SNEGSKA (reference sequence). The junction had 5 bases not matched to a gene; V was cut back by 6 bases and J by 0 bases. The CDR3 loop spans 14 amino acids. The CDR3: CSASGGWSTDTQYF. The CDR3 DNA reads TGCAGTGCGTCGGGGGGGTGGAGCACAGATACGCAGTATTTT.

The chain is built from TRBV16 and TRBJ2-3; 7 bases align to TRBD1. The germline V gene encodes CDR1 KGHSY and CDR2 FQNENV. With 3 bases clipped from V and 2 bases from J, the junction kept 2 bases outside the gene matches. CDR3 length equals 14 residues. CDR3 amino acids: CASSHTGVTDTQYF. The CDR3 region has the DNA TGTGCCAGCAGCCACACAGGGGTCACAGATACGCAGTATTTT.

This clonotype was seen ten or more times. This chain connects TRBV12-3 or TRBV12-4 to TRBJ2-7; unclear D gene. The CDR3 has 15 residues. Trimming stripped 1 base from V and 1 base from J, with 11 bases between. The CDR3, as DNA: TGTGCCAGCAGTTTAGGAGTAGGCTGGTCCTACGAGCAGTACTTC. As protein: CASSLGVGWSYEQYF.

The CDR3 region is CASSYSITEGGSYEQYF. The CDR3 coding sequence is TGTGCCAGCAGTTATTCAATTACTGAGGGCGGGAGTTACGAGCAGTACTTC. The chain recombines TRBV6-2 or TRBV6-3 with TRBJ2-7; 7 positions match TRBD2. Germline V CDR1 and CDR2: MNHEY, SVGEGT. The CDR3 runs 17 residues. V trimming: 3 bases; J trimming: 4 bases; junction bases outside the gene matches: 15.

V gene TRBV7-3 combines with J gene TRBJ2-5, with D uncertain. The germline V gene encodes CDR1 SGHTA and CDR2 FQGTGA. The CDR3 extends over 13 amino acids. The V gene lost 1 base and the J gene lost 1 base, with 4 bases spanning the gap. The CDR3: CASSLKPQETQYF. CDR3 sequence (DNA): TGTGCCAGCAGCTTAAAGCCCCAAGAGACCCAGTACTTC.